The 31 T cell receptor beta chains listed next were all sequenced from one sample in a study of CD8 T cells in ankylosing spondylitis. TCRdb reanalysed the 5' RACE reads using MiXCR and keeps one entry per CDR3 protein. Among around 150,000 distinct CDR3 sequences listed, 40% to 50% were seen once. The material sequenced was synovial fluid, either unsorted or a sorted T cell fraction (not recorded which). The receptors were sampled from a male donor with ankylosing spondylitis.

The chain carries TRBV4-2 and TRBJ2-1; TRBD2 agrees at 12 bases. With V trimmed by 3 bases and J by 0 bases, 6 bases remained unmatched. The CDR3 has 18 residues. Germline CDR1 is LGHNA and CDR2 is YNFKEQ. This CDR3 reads CASSQWGLAGISYNEQFF. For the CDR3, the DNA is TGTGCCAGCAGCCAGTGGGGACTAGCGGGTATCTCCTACAATGAGCAGTTCTTC.

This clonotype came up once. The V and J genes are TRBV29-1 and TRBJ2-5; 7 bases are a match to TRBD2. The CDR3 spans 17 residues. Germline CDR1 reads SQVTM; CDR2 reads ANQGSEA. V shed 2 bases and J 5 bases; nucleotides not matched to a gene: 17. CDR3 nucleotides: TGCAGCGTTGAATGGTGGGGTAGCGGGCCTCCGGGGGAGACCCAGTACTTC. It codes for CSVEWWGSGPPGETQYF.

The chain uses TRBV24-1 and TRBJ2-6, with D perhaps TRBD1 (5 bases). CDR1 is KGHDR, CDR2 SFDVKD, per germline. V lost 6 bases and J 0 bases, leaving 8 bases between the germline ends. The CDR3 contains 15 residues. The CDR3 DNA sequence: TGTGCCACCAGTCCGACAGACTCTGGGGCCAACGTCCTGACTTTC. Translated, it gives CATSPTDSGANVLTF.

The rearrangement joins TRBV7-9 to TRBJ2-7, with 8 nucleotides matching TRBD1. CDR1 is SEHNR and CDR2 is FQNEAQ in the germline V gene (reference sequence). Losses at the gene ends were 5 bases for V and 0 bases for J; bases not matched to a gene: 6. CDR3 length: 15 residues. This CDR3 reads CASSKDRVGSYEQYF. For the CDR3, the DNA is TGTGCCAGCAGCAAGGACAGGGTTGGCTCCTACGAGCAGTACTTC.

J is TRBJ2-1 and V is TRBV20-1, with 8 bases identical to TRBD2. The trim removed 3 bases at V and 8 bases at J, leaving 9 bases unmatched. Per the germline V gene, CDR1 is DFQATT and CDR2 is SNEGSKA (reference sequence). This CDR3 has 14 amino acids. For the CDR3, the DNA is TGCAGTGCTAGGCGGGGGGCCGAATTGTATGAGCAGTTCTTC. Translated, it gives CSARRGAELYEQFF.

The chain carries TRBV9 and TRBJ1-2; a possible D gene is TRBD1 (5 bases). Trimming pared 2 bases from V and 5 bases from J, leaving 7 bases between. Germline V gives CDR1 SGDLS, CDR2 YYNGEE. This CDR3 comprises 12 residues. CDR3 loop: CASSVQGYGYTF. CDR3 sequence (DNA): TGTGCCAGCAGCGTGCAGGGTTATGGCTACACCTTC. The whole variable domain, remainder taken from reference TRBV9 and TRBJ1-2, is DSGVTQTPKHLITATGQRVTLRCSPRSGDLSVYWYQQSLDQGLQFLIQYYNGEERAKGNILERFSAQQFPDLHSELNLSSLELGDSALYFCASSVQGYGYTFGSGTRLTVV.

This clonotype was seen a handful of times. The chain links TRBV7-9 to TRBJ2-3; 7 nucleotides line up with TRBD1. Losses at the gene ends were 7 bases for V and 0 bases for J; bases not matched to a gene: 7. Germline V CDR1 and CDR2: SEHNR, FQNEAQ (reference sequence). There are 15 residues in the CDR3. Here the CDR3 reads CASTLTGISTDTQYF. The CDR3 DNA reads TGTGCCAGCACCCTGACAGGGATCAGCACAGATACGCAGTATTTT.

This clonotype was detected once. This chain's CDR3 is CASSFYLWVYNEQFF. CDR3 nucleotides: TGTGCCAGCAGTTTCTACCTCTGGGTCTACAATGAGCAGTTCTTC. The chain recombines TRBV12-3 or TRBV12-4 with TRBJ2-1; D gene uncertain. V lost 3 bases and J lost 3, with 12 bases in between. The CDR3 contains 15 residues.

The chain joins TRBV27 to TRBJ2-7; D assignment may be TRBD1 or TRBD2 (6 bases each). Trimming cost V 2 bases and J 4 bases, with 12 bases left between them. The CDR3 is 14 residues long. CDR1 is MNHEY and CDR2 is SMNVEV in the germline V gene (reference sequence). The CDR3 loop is CASSLTGADYEQYF. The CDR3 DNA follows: TGTGCCAGCAGTTTAACGGGGGCAGATTACGAGCAGTACTTC.

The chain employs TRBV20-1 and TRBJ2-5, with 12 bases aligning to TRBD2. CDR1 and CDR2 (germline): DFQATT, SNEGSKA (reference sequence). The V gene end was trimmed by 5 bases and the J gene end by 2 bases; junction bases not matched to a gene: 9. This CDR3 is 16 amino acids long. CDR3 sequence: CSAQGGLAGNQETQYF. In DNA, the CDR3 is TGCAGTGCTCAAGGCGGACTAGCGGGGAATCAAGAGACCCAGTACTTC.

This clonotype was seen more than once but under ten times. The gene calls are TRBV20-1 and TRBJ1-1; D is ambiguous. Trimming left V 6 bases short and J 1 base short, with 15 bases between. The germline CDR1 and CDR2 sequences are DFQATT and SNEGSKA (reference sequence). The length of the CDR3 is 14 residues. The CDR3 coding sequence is TGCAGTGCCTACGTTTTCCGGGAGAACACTGAAGCTTTCTTT. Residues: CSAYVFRENTEAFF.

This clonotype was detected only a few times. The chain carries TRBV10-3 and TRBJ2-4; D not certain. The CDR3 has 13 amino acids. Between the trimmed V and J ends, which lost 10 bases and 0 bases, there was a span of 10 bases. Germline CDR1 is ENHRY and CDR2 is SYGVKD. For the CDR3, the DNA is TGTGCCACCCGACAAGGAGCCAAAAACATTCAGTACTTC. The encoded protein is CATRQGAKNIQYF.

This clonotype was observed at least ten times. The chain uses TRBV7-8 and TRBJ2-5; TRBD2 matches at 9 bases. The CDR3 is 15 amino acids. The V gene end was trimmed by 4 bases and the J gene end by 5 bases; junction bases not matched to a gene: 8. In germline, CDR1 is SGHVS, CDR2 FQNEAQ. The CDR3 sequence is CASSSLAGIWETQYF. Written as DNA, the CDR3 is TGTGCCAGCAGCTCACTAGCGGGTATTTGGGAGACCCAGTACTTC.

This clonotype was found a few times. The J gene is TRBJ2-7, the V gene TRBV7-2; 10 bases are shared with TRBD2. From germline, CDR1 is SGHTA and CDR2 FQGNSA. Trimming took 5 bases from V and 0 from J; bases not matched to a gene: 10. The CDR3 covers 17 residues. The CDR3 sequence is CASSPRPTSGPSYEQYF. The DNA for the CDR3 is TGTGCCAGCAGCCCTAGACCGACTAGCGGGCCCTCCTACGAGCAGTACTTC.

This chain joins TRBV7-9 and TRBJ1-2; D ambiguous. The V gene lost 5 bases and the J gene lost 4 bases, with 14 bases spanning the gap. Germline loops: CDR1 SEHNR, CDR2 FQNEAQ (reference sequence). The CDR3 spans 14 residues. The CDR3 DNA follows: TGTGCCAGCAGCCACCCCGCTCAGGCCTATGGCTACACCTTC. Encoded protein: CASSHPAQAYGYTF.

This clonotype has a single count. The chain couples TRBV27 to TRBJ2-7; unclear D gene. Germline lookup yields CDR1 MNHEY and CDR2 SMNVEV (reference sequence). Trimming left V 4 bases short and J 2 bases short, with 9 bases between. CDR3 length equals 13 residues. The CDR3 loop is CASSWAGAYEQYF. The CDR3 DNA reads TGTGCCAGCAGTTGGGCAGGAGCCTACGAGCAGTACTTC.

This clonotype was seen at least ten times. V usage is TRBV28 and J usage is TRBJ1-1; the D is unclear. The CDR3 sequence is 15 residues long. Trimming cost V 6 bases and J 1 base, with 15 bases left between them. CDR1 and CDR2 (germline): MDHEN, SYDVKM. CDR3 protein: CASSRRGRENTEAFF. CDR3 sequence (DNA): TGTGCCAGCAGCCGCCGGGGTAGGGAGAACACTGAAGCTTTCTTT.

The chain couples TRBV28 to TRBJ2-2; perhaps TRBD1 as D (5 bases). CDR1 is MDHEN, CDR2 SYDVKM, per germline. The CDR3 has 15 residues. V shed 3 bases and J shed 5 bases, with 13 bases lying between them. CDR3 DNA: TGTGCCAGCAGTTTTTACAGGCTCCTTACCGGGGAGCTGTTTTTT. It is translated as CASSFYRLLTGELFF.

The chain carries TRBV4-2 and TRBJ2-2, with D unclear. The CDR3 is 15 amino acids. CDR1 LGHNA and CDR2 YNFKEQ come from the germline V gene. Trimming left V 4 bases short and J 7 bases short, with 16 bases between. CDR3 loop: CASSLNSFDRGELFF. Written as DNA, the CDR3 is TGTGCCAGCAGCCTTAACAGTTTCGACCGCGGGGAGCTGTTTTTT.

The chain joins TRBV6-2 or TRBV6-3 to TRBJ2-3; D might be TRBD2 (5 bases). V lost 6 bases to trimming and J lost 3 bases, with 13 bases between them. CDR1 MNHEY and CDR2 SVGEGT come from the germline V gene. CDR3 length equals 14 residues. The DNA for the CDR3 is TGTGCCAGCAGCGGACTGGCGGCAACAGATACGCAGTATTTT. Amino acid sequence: CASSGLAATDTQYF.

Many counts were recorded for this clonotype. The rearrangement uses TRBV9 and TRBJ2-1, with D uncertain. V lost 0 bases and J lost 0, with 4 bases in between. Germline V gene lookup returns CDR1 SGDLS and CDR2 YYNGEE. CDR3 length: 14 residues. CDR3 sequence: CASSVGISYNEQFF. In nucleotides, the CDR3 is TGTGCCAGCAGCGTAGGTATCTCCTACAATGAGCAGTTCTTC.

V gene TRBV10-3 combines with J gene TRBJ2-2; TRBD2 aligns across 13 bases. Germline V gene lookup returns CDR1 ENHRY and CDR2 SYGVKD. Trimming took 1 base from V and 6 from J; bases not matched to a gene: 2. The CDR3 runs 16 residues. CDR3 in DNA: TGTGCCATCAGTGAGTTCGGACTAGCGGGAGCCGGGGAGCTGTTTTTT. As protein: CAISEFGLAGAGELFF.

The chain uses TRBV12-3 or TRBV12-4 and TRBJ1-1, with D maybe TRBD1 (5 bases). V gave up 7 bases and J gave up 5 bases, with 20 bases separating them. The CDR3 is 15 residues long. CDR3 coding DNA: TGTGCCAGCAAAGGGGCTCTTCCAGGCCCGACTGAAGCTTTCTTT. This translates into CASKGALPGPTEAFF.

CDR3 amino acids: CASSLGGSLWGYTF. The DNA for the CDR3 is TGTGCCAGCAGCTTAGGTGGGTCCCTTTGGGGCTACACCTTC. The chain uses TRBV7-8 and TRBJ1-2; D unresolved. Trimming took off 1 base at V and 8 bases at J, with 14 bases between the two ends. The CDR3 length is 14 residues. Per the germline V gene, CDR1 is SGHVS and CDR2 is FQNEAQ. Supplemented by reference TRBV7-8 and TRBJ1-2, the full variable domain reads GAGVSQSPRYKVAKRGQDVALRCDPISGHVSLFWYQQALGQGPEFLTYFQNEAQLDKSGLPSDRFFAERPEGSVSTLKIQRTQQEDSAVYLCASSLGGSLWGYTFGSGTRLTVV.

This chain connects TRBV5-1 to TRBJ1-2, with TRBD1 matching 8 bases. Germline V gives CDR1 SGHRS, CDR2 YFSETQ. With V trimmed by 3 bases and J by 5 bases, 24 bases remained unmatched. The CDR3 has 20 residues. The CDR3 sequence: CASSSRTGFGFDPGSYGYTF. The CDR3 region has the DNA TGCGCCAGCAGCTCCAGGACAGGGTTCGGCTTCGACCCCGGTTCATATGGCTACACCTTC.

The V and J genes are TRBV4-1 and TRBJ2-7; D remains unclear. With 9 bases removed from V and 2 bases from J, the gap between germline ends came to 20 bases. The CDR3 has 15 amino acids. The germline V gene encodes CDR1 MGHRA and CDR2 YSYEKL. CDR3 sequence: CASKFSPAGAYEQYF. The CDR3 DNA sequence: TGCGCCAGTAAATTCTCTCCGGCCGGAGCCTACGAGCAGTACTTC.

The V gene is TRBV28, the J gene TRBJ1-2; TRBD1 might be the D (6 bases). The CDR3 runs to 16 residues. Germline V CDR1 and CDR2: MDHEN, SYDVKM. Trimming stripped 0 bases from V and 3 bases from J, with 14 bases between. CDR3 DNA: TGTGCCAGCAGTTTATGGATACACAGGGAGGACTATGGCTACACCTTC. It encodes CASSLWIHREDYGYTF.

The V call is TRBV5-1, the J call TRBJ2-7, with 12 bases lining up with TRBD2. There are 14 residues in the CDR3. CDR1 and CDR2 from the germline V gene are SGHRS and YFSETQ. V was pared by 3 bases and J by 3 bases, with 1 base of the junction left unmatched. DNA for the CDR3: TGCGCCAGCAGCTGGACTAGCGGGGTCTACGAGCAGTACTTC. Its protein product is CASSWTSGVYEQYF.

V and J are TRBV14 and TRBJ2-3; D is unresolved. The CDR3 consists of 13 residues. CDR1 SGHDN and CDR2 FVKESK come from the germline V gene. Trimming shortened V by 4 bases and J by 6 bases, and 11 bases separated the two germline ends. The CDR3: CASSRFGRDTQYF. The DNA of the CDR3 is TGTGCCAGCAGCCGTTTTGGTAGGGATACGCAGTATTTT. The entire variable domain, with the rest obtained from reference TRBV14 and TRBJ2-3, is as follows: EAGVTQFPSHSVIEKGQTVTLRCDPISGHDNLYWYRRVMGKEIKFLLHFVKESKQDESGMPNNRFLAERTGGTYSTLKVQPAELEDSGVYFCASSRFGRDTQYFGPGTRLTVL.

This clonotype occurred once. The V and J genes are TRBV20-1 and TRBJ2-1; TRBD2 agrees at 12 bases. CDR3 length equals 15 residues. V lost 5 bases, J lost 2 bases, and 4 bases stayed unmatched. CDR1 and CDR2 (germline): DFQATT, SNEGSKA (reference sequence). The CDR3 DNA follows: TGCAGTGCTTGGACTAGCGGGATCCCCTACAATGAGCAGTTCTTC. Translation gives CSAWTSGIPYNEQFF.

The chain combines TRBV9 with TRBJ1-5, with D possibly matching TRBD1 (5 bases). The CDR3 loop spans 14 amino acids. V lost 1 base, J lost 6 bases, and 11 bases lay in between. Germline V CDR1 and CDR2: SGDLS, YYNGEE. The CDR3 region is CASSVKGSGQPQHF. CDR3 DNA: TGTGCCAGCAGCGTAAAGGGGTCTGGTCAGCCCCAGCATTTT.